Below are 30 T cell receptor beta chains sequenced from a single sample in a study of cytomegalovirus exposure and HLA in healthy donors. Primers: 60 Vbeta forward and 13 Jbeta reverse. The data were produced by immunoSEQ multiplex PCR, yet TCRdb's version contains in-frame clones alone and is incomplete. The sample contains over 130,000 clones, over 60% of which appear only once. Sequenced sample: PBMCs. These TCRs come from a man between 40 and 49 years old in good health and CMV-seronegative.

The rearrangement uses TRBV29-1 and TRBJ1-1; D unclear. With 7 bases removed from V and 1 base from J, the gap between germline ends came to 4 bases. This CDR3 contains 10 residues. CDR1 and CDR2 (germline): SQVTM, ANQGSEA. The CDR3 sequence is CSAKNTEAFF. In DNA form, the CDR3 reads TGCAGCGCAAAGAACACTGAAGCTTTCTTT. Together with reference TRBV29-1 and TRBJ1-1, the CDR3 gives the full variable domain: SAVISQKPSRDICQRGTSLTIQCQVDSQVTMMFWYRQQPGQSLTLIATANQGSEATYESGFVIDKFPISRPNLTFSTLTVSNMSPEDSSIYLCSAKNTEAFFGQGTRLTVV.

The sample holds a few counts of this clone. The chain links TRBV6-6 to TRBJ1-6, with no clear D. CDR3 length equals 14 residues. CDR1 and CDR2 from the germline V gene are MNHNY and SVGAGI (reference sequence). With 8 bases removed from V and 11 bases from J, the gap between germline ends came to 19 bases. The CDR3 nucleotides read TGTGCCAGCGGGCTTGGGGAGGGTGTGCCACCCCTCCACTTT. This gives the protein CASGLGEGVPPLHF.

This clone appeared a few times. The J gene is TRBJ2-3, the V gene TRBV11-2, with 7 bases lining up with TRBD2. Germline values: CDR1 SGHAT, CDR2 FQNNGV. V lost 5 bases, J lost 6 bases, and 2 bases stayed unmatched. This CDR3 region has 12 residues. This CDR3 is CASSKLADTQYF. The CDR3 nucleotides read TGTGCCAGCAGCAAACTAGCGGATACGCAGTATTTT.

The CDR3 nucleotides are TGTGCCAGCAGCTTGACCCTTTGGCCGAACACCGGGGAGCTGTTTTTT. Translated, it gives CASSLTLWPNTGELFF. V is TRBV5-8 and J is TRBJ2-2; D remains unclear. The germline gives CDR1 SGHTS, CDR2 YDEGEE. CDR3 length: 16 amino acids. With 1 base removed from V and 0 bases from J, the gap between germline ends came to 10 bases. The full variable domain, with the rest looked up from reference TRBV5-8 and TRBJ2-2, is EAGVTQSPTHLIKTRGQQATLRCSPISGHTSVYWYQQALGLGLQFLLWYDEGEERNRGNFPPRFSGRQFPNYSSELNVNALELEDSALYLCASSLTLWPNTGELFFGEGSRLTVL.

Here the CDR3 reads CASSNRPDRGGQTQYF. The CDR3 DNA is TGCGCCAGCAGCAACCGCCCGGACAGGGGAGGGCAGACGCAGTATTTT. The chain uses TRBV4-1 and TRBJ2-3, with 9 nucleotides matching TRBD1. J lost 9 bases, V lost 5 bases, and 15 bases had no gene match. The CDR3 extends over 16 amino acids. The V gene's germline CDR1 is MGHRA and CDR2 YSYEKL.

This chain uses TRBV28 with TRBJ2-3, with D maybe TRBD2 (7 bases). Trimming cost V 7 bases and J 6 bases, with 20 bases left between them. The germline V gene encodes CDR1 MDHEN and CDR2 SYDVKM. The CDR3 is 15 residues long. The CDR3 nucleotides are TGTGCCAGCAAAGGGGGGGCTTATAGGAGGGATACGCAGTATTTT. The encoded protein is CASKGGAYRRDTQYF.

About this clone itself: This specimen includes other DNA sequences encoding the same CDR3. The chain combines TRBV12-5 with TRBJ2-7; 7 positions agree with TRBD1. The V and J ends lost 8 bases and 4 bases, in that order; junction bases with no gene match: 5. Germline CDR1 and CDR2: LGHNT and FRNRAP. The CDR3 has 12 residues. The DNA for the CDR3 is TGTGCTAGTAAGGACAGGCCTTACGAGCAGTACTTC. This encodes CASKDRPYEQYF.

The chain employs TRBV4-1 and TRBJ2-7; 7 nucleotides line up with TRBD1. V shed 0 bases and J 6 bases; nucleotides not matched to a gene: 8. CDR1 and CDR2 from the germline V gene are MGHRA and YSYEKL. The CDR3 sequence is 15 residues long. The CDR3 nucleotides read TGCGCCAGCAGCCAAGAGGCGACAGGGACAACCGAGCAGTACTTC. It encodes CASSQEATGTTEQYF.

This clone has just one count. The CDR3 DNA is TGTGCCAGCAGCTTGGAACGGGGTTTGACTAAAAGCTCCTATAATTCACCCCTCCACTTT. Its protein is CASSLERGLTKSSYNSPLHF. This chain links TRBV5-4 with TRBJ1-6; D gene unclear. The germline CDR1 and CDR2 sequences are SGHNT and YYREEE (reference sequence). This CDR3 contains 20 residues. Trimming left V 0 bases short and J 0 bases short, with 19 bases between.

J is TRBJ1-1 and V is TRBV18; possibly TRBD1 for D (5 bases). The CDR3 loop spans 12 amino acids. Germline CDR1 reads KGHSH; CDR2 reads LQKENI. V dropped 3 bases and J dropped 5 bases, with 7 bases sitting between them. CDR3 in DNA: TGTGCCAGCTCACCGGAGGGGACTGAAGCTTTCTTT. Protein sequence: CASSPEGTEAFF.

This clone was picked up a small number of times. CDR3: CASSLEGYNSPLHF. CDR3 nucleotides: TGCGCCAGCAGCTTGGAGGGGTATAATTCACCCCTCCACTTT. The chain joins TRBV5-1 to TRBJ1-6, with a weak D call TRBD1 (5 bases). Trimming stripped 0 bases from V and 4 bases from J, with 5 bases between. Per germline, CDR1 SGHRS and CDR2 YFSETQ. This CDR3 is built from 14 residues.

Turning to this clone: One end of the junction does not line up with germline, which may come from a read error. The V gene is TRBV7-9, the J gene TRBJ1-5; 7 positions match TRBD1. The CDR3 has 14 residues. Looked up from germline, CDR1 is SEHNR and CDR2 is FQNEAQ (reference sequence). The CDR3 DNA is TGTTCCAGCAGCCTAGGACAGGCGACACAGCCCCAGCATTTT. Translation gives CSSSLGQATQPQHF.

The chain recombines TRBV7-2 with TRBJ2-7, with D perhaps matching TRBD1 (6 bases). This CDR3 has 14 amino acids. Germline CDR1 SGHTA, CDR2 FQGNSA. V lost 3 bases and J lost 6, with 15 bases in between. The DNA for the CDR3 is TGTGCCAGCAGCTTGCTACAGGGTTATTCCGAGCAGTACTTC. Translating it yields CASSLLQGYSEQYF.

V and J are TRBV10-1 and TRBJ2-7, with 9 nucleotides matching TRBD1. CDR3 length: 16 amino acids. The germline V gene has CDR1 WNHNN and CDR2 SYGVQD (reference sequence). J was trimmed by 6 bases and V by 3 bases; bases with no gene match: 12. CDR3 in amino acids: CASSDTGQGDLREQYF. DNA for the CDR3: TGCGCCAGCAGTGATACGGGACAGGGTGACCTTCGCGAGCAGTACTTC.

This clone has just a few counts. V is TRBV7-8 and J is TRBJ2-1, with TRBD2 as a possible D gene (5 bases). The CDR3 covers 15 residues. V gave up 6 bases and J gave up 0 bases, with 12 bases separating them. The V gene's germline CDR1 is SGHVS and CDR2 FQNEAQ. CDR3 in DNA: TGTGCCAGCAGGATAAGCGGAGTCTCCTACAATGAGCAGTTCTTC. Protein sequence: CASRISGVSYNEQFF.

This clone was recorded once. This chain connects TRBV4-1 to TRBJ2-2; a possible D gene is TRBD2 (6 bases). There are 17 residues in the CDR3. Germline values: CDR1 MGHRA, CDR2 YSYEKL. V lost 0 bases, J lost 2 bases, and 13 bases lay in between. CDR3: CASSQDLKRANTGELFF. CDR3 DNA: TGCGCCAGCAGCCAAGATCTTAAGCGGGCTAACACCGGGGAGCTGTTTTTT.

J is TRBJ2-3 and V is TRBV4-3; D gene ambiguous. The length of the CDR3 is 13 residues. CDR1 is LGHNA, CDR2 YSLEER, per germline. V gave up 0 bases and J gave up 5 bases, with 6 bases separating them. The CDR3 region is CASSQDTEDTQYF. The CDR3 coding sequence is TGCGCCAGCAGCCAAGATACAGAAGATACGCAGTATTTT.

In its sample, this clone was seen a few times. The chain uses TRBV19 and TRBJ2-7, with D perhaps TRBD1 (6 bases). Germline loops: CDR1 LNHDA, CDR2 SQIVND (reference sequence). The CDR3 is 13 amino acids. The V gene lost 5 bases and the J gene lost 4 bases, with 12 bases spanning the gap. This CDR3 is CASSLTQGYEQYF. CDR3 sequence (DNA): TGTGCCAGTAGTTTGACACAGGGTTACGAGCAGTACTTC.

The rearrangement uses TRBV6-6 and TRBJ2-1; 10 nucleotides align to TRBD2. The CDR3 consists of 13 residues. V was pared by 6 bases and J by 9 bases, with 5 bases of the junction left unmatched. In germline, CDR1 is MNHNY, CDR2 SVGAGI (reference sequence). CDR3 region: CASRRLAGSEQFF. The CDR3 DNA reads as TGTGCCAGCAGGAGACTAGCGGGTTCTGAGCAGTTCTTC.

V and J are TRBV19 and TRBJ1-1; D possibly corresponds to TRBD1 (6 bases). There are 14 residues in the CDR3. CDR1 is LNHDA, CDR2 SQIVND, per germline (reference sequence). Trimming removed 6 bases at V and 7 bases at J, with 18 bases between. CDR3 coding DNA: TGTGCCAGTAGCCTCTTTGGGGGGGCGGTTGAAGCTTTCTTT. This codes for CASSLFGGAVEAFF.

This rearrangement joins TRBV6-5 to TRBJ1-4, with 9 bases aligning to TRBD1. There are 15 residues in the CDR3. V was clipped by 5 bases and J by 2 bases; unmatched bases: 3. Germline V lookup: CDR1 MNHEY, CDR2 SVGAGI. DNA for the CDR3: TGTGCCAGCAGTCGTGGACAGGGGACTAATGAAAAACTGTTTTTT. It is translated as CASSRGQGTNEKLFF.

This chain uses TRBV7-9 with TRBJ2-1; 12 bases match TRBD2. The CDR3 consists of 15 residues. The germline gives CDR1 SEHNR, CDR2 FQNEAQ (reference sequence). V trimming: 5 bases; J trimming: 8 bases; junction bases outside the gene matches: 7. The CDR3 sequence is CASSPRGTSGYEQFF. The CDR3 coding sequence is TGTGCCAGCAGCCCCCGAGGGACTAGCGGGTATGAGCAGTTCTTC. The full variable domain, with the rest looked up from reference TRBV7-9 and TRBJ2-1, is DTGVSQNPRHKITKRGQNVTFRCDPISEHNRLYWYRQTLGQGPEFLTYFQNEAQLEKSRLLSDRFSAERPKGSFSTLEIQRTEQGDSAMYLCASSPRGTSGYEQFFGPGTRLTVL.

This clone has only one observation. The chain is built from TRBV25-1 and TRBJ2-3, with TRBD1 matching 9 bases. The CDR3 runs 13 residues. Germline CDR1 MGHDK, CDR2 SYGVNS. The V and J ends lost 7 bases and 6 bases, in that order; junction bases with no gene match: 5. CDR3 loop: CASIGQGFDTQYF. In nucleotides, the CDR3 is TGTGCCAGCATCGGACAGGGGTTCGATACGCAGTATTTT.

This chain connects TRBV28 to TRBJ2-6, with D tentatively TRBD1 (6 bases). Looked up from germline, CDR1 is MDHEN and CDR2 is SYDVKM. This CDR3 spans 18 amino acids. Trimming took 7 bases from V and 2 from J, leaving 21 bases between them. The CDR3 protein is CASIPRRVTGAGANVLTF. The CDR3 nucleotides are TGTGCCAGCATTCCCCGCCGGGTGACAGGAGCTGGGGCCAACGTCCTGACTTTC.

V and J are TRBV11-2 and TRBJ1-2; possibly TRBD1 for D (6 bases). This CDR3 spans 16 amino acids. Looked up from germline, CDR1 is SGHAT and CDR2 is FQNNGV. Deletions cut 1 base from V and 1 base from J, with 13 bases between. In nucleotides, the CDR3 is TGTGCCAGCAGCTTAGTTCCAGGGGTTGATAACTATGGCTACACCTTC. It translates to CASSLVPGVDNYGYTF.

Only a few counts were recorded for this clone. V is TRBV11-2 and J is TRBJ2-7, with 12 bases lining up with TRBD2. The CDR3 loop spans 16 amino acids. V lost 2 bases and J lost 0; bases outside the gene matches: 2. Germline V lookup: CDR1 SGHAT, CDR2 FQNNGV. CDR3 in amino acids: CASSLPTSGSSYEQYF. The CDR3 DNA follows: TGTGCCAGCAGCTTACCGACTAGCGGGAGCTCCTACGAGCAGTACTTC.

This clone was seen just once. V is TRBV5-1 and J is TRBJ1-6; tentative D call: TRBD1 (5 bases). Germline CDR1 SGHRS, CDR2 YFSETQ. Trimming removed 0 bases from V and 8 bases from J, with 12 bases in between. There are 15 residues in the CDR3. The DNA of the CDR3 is TGCGCCAGCAGCTTGGTTCAGGGTGTTTATTCACCCCTCCACTTT. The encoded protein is CASSLVQGVYSPLHF.

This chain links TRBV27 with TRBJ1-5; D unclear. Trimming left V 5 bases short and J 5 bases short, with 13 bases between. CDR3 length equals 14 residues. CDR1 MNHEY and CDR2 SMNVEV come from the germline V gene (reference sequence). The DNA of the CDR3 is TGTGCCAGCAGTCCCCGAGAAGGAGATCAGCCCCAGCATTTT. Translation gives CASSPREGDQPQHF.

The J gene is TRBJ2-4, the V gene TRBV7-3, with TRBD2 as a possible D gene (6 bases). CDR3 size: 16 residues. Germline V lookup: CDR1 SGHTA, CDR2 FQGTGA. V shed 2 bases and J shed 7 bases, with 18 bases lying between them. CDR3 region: CASSLGWGPRENIQYF. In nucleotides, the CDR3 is TGTGCCAGCAGCTTAGGGTGGGGCCCTCGGGAGAACATTCAGTACTTC. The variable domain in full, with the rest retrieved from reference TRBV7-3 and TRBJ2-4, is GAGVSQTPSNKVTEKGKYVELRCDPISGHTALYWYRQSLGQGPEFLIYFQGTGAADDSGLPNDRFFAVRPEGSVSTLKIQRTERGDSAVYLCASSLGWGPRENIQYFGAGTRLSVL.

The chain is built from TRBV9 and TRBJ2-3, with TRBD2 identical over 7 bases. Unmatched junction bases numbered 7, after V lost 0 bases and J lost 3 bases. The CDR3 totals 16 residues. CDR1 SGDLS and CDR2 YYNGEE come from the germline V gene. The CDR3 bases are TGTGCCAGCAGCGTAGGGGGCGGGAGTGGAACAGATACGCAGTATTTT. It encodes CASSVGGGSGTDTQYF.